This is a list of T cell receptor beta chains from one sample in a study of T cells after yellow fever vaccination. A single record per CDR3 protein comes from TCRdb applying MiXCR to the 5' RACE reads. The sample carries a few hundred thousand distinct CDR3 sequences, about a sixth recorded once. The sample was PBMCs, taken around 5 days after the first yellow fever vaccination. All receptors derive from a man between 18 and 35 years old who received the YFV17D yellow fever vaccine. CDR3s include the opening cysteine and the closing phenylalanine or tryptophan. Fields, in order: clone size, CDR3 length, J gene, V gene, D gene, CDR3 protein, CDR3 DNA. A D gene is named only where the DNA matches it firmly. Rows may omit the clone size; those that give it use once, few, many or a size class.

.,14,TRBJ2-5,TRBV6-2/TRBV6-3,.,CASSYNNARETQYF,TGTGCCAGCAGTTACAACAACGCGAGGGAGACCCAGTACTTC
.,14,TRBJ1-1,TRBV6-1,.,CASREYRMNTEAFF,TGTGCCAGCAGAGAATATCGAATGAACACTGAAGCTTTCTTT
.,13,TRBJ2-7,TRBV6-5,.,CASSYLRWGEQYF,TGTGCCAGCAGTTATCTAAGGTGGGGCGAGCAGTACTTC
few,13,TRBJ2-5,TRBV20-1,.,CSAQRAAKETQYF,TGCAGTGCCCAGAGAGCAGCGAAAGAGACCCAGTACTTC
few,14,TRBJ2-2,TRBV20-1,.,CSASSGANTGELFF,TGCAGTGCTAGTTCGGGAGCGAACACCGGGGAGCTGTTTTTT
many,13,TRBJ1-1,TRBV12-3/TRBV12-4,TRBD1,CASRPGQGHEAFF,TGTGCCAGCAGACCGGGACAGGGGCATGAAGCTTTCTTT
few,15,TRBJ2-1,TRBV4-2,.,CASSGGGLNYNEQFF,TGTGCCAGCAGCGGGGGGGGCCTGAATTACAATGAGCAGTTCTTC
.,16,TRBJ2-2,TRBV19,TRBD1,CASSITGTGYVGELFF,TGTGCCAGTAGTATAACGGGGACAGGGTACGTCGGGGAGCTGTTTTTT
.,12,TRBJ2-1,TRBV5-1,.,CASSQSIVEQFF,TGCGCCAGCAGCCAAAGTATAGTTGAGCAGTTCTTC
few,14,TRBJ1-1,TRBV6-2/TRBV6-3,.,CASSYGFKNTEAFF,TGTGCCAGCAGTTACGGGTTCAAAAACACTGAAGCTTTCTTT
few,16,TRBJ2-1,TRBV24-1,TRBD2,CATSDGLAGGNNEQFF,TGTGCCACCAGTGACGGACTAGCGGGGGGCAACAATGAGCAGTTCTTC
.,15,TRBJ1-6,TRBV20-1,.,CSASRPADINSPLHF,TGCAGTGCTAGCCGGCCGGCGGACATCAATTCACCCCTCCACTTT
.,14,TRBJ2-7,TRBV20-1,.,CSALYRVSSYEQYF,TGCAGTGCTCTTTACAGGGTCAGCTCCTACGAGCAGTACTTC
.,13,TRBJ1-1,TRBV4-1,.,CASSPPPFTEAFF,TGCGCCAGCAGCCCACCTCCGTTTACTGAAGCTTTCTTT
few,13,TRBJ2-3,TRBV6-5,TRBD1,CASRTGVADTQYF,TGTGCCAGCAGGACAGGGGTGGCAGATACGCAGTATTTT
.,14,TRBJ1-2,TRBV19,TRBD1,CASTWEGAYNGYTF,TGTGCCAGTACCTGGGAGGGGGCCTATAACGGCTACACCTTC
few,14,TRBJ2-5,TRBV7-3,TRBD2,CASSPGGPEGTQYF,TGTGCCAGCAGCCCGGGGGGGCCAGAAGGGACCCAGTACTTC
.,14,TRBJ2-3,TRBV10-3,.,CAIGELAGTDTQYF,TGTGCCATCGGGGAGTTAGCCGGCACAGATACGCAGTATTTT
few,13,TRBJ2-5,TRBV20-1,.,CSSEMAEQETQYF,TGCAGTTCGGAAATGGCGGAGCAAGAGACCCAGTACTTC
few,15,TRBJ2-5,TRBV30,.,CAWSVSASPGETQYF,TGTGCCTGGAGTGTATCGGCTTCTCCGGGGGAGACCCAGTACTTC
few,14,TRBJ2-1,TRBV29-1,TRBD2,CSGELAGQYNEQFF,TGCAGCGGCGAACTAGCGGGGCAGTACAATGAGCAGTTCTTC